What follows are 23 T cell receptor beta chains derived from one specimen sequenced in a study of PD-L1 blockade in urothelial cancer. Using immunoSEQ multiplex PCR, the repertoire was profiled, and TCRdb retains in-frame clones only, with some absent. The data contain tens of thousands of clones, 70% to 90% of them singletons. Regarding time point: pretreatment peripheral blood. The material sequenced was PBMCs, taken around atezolizumab (anti-PD-L1) treatment. The receptor set was obtained from a man in his forties with urothelial cancer.

The chain employs TRBV7-2 and TRBJ1-3; 9 nucleotides match TRBD1. The CDR3 spans 13 residues. The germline CDR1 and CDR2 sequences are SGHTA and FQGNSA. With V trimmed by 5 bases and J by 8 bases, 4 bases remained unmatched. The CDR3 DNA follows: TGTGCCAGCAGCCAGGGACAGGGATACACCATATATTTT. This encodes CASSQGQGYTIYF.

DNA for the CDR3: TGTGCTAGTGGTCAGGGGGGACAGGGGGCGAGAAATGAGCAGTTCTTC. It encodes CASGQGGQGARNEQFF. The rearrangement uses TRBV12-5 and TRBJ2-1; TRBD1 matches at 12 bases. This CDR3 spans 16 amino acids. Germline V CDR1 and CDR2: LGHNT, FRNRAP. V was pared by 5 bases and J by 7 bases, with 9 bases of the junction left unmatched.

This clone appeared a few times. This chain links TRBV7-9 with TRBJ1-2; possibly TRBD1 for D (6 bases). The CDR3 contains 15 residues. Germline V gene data show CDR1 as SEHNR and CDR2 as FQNEAQ (reference sequence). Trimming took 5 bases from V and 4 from J, leaving 17 bases between them. The CDR3 DNA is TGTGCCAGCAGCCCCGGGTCTTCAGGGGCCTATGGCTACACCTTC. This codes for CASSPGSSGAYGYTF.

The gene calls are TRBV11-3 and TRBJ1-2; a weak D match, TRBD1 (6 bases). Trimming took 5 bases from V and 5 from J, leaving 24 bases between them. The CDR3 length is 17 residues. CDR1 and CDR2 (germline): SGHNT, YENEEA. The DNA of the CDR3 is TGTGCCAGCAGCCAACCCCTCCGGACAGCCTTCATTTATGGCTACACCTTC. Its protein product is CASSQPLRTAFIYGYTF.

The gene calls are TRBV5-1 and TRBJ2-7; TRBD1 agrees at 9 bases. The V segment lost 3 bases and the J segment 7 bases; nucleotides outside the gene matches: 5. Germline assignment: CDR1 SGHRS and CDR2 YFSETQ. The CDR3 contains 13 residues. This CDR3 reads CASSYRGREEQYF. The CDR3 DNA follows: TGCGCCAGCAGCTACAGGGGGCGCGAGGAGCAGTACTTC.

The chain is built from TRBV6-5 and TRBJ1-1; 7 nucleotides line up with TRBD1. CDR3 length: 13 residues. CDR1 is MNHEY, CDR2 SVGAGI, per germline. The V gene end was trimmed by 2 bases and the J gene end by 7 bases; junction bases not matched to a gene: 4. The CDR3 reads CASSYGQGGEAFF. CDR3 DNA: TGTGCCAGCAGTTACGGGCAGGGGGGTGAAGCTTTCTTT.

V and J are TRBV30 and TRBJ2-7, with 9 bases lining up with TRBD1. Germline V CDR1 and CDR2: GTSNPN, SVGIG (reference sequence). V shed 1 base and J 5 bases; nucleotides not matched to a gene: 6. The CDR3 extends over 14 amino acids. The CDR3 nucleotides are TGTGCCTGGAGTGGGGGGACAGGGTTGAACGAGCAGTACTTC. Translated: CAWSGGTGLNEQYF.

The chain links TRBV7-2 to TRBJ2-3, with 7 bases that match TRBD1. This CDR3 has 14 residues. The V segment lost 6 bases and the J segment 3 bases; nucleotides outside the gene matches: 6. Germline V gene lookup returns CDR1 SGHTA and CDR2 FQGNSA. CDR3 bases: TGTGCCAGCAGTCTGACAGGGCCGACAGATACGCAGTATTTT. Encoded protein: CASSLTGPTDTQYF.

In nucleotides, the CDR3 is TGTGCCAGCAGCAAGTGGTCGGGATATAGCAATCAGCCCCAGCATTTT. Translating it yields CASSKWSGYSNQPQHF. V usage is TRBV21-1 and J usage is TRBJ1-5. TRBV21-1 counts as a pseudogene. The CDR3 is made up of 16 amino acids.

V gene TRBV5-6 combines with J gene TRBJ1-2, with D perhaps matching TRBD1 (5 bases). The CDR3 length is 14 residues. V was cut by 6 bases and J by 5 bases, with 17 bases left in between. Looked up from germline, CDR1 is SGHDT and CDR2 is YYEEEE. CDR3 nucleotide sequence: TGTGCCAGCAAAGGGGTCGGCCCCCTTTATGGCTACACCTTC. This translates into CASKGVGPLYGYTF.

The chain recombines TRBV4-1 with TRBJ2-2; D uncertain. In germline, CDR1 is MGHRA, CDR2 YSYEKL. This CDR3 region has 17 residues. V lost 0 bases, J lost 0 bases, and 11 bases lay in between. The DNA for the CDR3 is TGCGCCAGCAGCCAAGATCTGAGAGGATCGAACACCGGGGAGCTGTTTTTT. This translates into CASSQDLRGSNTGELFF.

CDR3 bases: TGTGCCAGCAGCCCCCGGACAGGGTGGGAAAAGAATCAGCCCCAGCATTTT. This translates into CASSPRTGWEKNQPQHF. V gene TRBV7-2 combines with J gene TRBJ1-5, with TRBD1 matching over 8 bases. CDR1 SGHTA and CDR2 FQGNSA come from the germline V gene. V was clipped by 5 bases and J by 4 bases; unmatched bases: 13. This CDR3 has 17 residues. Supplemented by reference TRBV7-2 and TRBJ1-5, the full variable domain reads GAGVSQSPSNKVTEKGKDVELRCDPISGHTALYWYRQSLGQGLEFLIYFQGNSAPDKSGLPSDRFSAERTGGSVSTLTIQRTQQEDSAVYLCASSPRTGWEKNQPQHFGDGTRLSIL.

The chain couples TRBV11-1 to TRBJ2-1; 8 bases are a match to TRBD1. V trimming: 0 bases; J trimming: 2 bases; junction bases outside the gene matches: 0. The CDR3 is made up of 15 amino acids. CDR1 and CDR2 from the germline V gene are SGHAT and FQDESV (reference sequence). This CDR3 is CASSLAQGAYNEQFF. The CDR3 DNA reads as TGTGCCAGCAGCTTAGCACAGGGGGCCTACAATGAGCAGTTCTTC.

The chain recombines TRBV7-3 with TRBJ2-6, with a possible D match to TRBD1 (5 bases). V gave up 1 base and J gave up 0 bases, with 13 bases separating them. The CDR3 extends over 18 amino acids. Germline CDR1 SGHTA, CDR2 FQGTGA. CDR3 residues: CASSLNSRVNSGANVLTF. As DNA, the CDR3 is TGTGCCAGCAGCTTAAATTCCAGGGTCAACTCTGGGGCCAACGTCCTGACTTTC.

The V and J genes are TRBV5-5 and TRBJ2-3, with TRBD2 matching over 7 bases. Germline V gene data show CDR1 as SGHKS and CDR2 as YYEKEE (reference sequence). The CDR3 runs 15 residues. The J segment lost 3 bases and the V segment lost 2 bases, leaving 6 bases of the junction unmatched. CDR3 sequence (DNA): TGTGCCAGCAGCTTTTCACTAGCGATGACAGATACGCAGTATTTT. This sequence encodes CASSFSLAMTDTQYF.

The V call is TRBV7-8, the J call TRBJ1-1; tentative D call: TRBD1 (5 bases). CDR1 SGHVS and CDR2 FQNEAQ come from the germline V gene. V gave up 5 bases and J gave up 5 bases, with 9 bases separating them. This CDR3 region has 12 residues. The CDR3 here is CASSPGVTEAFF. As DNA, the CDR3 is TGTGCCAGCAGCCCGGGGGTAACTGAAGCTTTCTTT.

The gene calls are TRBV19 and TRBJ1-1, with D perhaps matching TRBD1 (5 bases). The CDR3 has 14 residues. Germline CDR1 and CDR2: LNHDA and SQIVND (reference sequence). Trimming cost V 5 bases and J 3 bases, with 13 bases left between them. Here the CDR3 DNA reads TGTGCCAGTAGTCTTCAGGGTTTTGACACTGAAGCTTTCTTT. Protein: CASSLQGFDTEAFF. Complete variable domain (other parts from reference TRBV19 and TRBJ1-1): DGGITQSPKYLFRKEGQNVTLSCEQNLNHDAMYWYRQDPGQGLRLIYYSQIVNDFQKGDIAEGYSVSREKKESFPLTVTSAQKNPTAFYLCASSLQGFDTEAFFGQGTRLTVV.

The chain uses TRBV13 and TRBJ2-3; D is perhaps TRBD1 (5 bases). This CDR3 has 11 amino acids. Trimming pared 2 bases from V and 9 bases from J, leaving 6 bases between. Looked up from germline, CDR1 is PRHDT and CDR2 is FYEKMQ (reference sequence). CDR3 amino acids: CASSLQGTQYF. CDR3 coding DNA: TGTGCCAGCAGCTTACAGGGAACGCAGTATTTT.

This rearrangement joins TRBV29-1 to TRBJ1-5; tentatively, D is TRBD1 (6 bases). This CDR3 is 12 amino acids long. V lost 6 bases and J 7 bases, leaving 13 bases between the germline ends. Germline V CDR1 and CDR2: SQVTM, ANQGSEA. The CDR3 DNA is TGCAGCGTAGGGGGATCGGGACAGCCCCAGCATTTT. Encoded protein: CSVGGSGQPQHF.

The chain joins TRBV18 to TRBJ1-1; D gene unclear. The V gene lost 2 bases and the J gene lost 1 base, with 8 bases spanning the gap. In germline, CDR1 is KGHSH, CDR2 LQKENI. This CDR3 has 14 residues. Here the CDR3 reads CASSPVTGNTEAFF. The CDR3, as DNA: TGTGCCAGCTCACCAGTTACCGGGAACACTGAAGCTTTCTTT. Combining the CDR3 with reference TRBV18 and TRBJ1-1 gives the whole variable domain NAGVMQNPRHLVRRRGQEARLRCSPMKGHSHVYWYRQLPEEGLKFMVYLQKENIIDESGMPKERFSAEFPKEGPSILRIQQVVRGDSAAYFCASSPVTGNTEAFFGQGTRLTVV.

This clone has just a few counts. V is TRBV5-6 and J is TRBJ1-2, with D hard to call. Trimming pared 2 bases from V and 8 bases from J, leaving 13 bases between. Germline CDR1 reads SGHDT; CDR2 reads YYEEEE. This CDR3 has 13 residues. Written as DNA, the CDR3 is TGTGCCAGCAGCTTAACGTACAGTTCCGGCTACACCTTC. Its translation is CASSLTYSSGYTF.

The V gene is TRBV16, the J gene TRBJ2-7; D gene ambiguous. This CDR3 contains 14 residues. In germline, CDR1 is KGHSY, CDR2 FQNENV. Trimming cost V 0 bases and J 3 bases, with 9 bases left between them. CDR3 sequence reads: CASSQSRSFYEQYF. DNA for the CDR3: TGTGCCAGCAGCCAATCCAGATCTTTCTACGAGCAGTACTTC.

The chain uses TRBV5-6 and TRBJ2-4; no firm D call. Trimming removed 2 bases from V and 0 bases from J, with 12 bases in between. The CDR3 contains 16 residues. Germline lookup yields CDR1 SGHDT and CDR2 YYEEEE. DNA of the CDR3: TGTGCCAGCAGCTTTGCGGTGAGCCTAGCCAAAAACATTCAGTACTTC. Translated, it gives CASSFAVSLAKNIQYF.